This entry is about one T cell receptor beta chain. Its antigen is unidentified. The assay used deep level. Over several immunoSEQ plates, each subset's genomic DNA was distributed in even portions. Only in-frame clones appear in the TCRdb table, and some are missing; sequencing was by immunoSEQ multiplex PCR. The table records some 2.1 million clones, around 95% of them present only once. Germline V lookup: CDR1 SEHNR, CDR2 FQNEAQ (reference sequence). CDR3 length: 13 residues. The V gene lost 2 bases and the J gene lost 7 bases, with 10 bases spanning the gap. CD45RO-negative, CCR7-positively selected cells formed the naive CD8 fraction, excluding terminally differentiated effector memory CD45RA+ cells. The data derive from a study of shared clonotypes between healthy human individuals. General observations from the study: Depth was large, yet rarefaction showed that sorted-subset sequencing was incomplete. The sharing of about 5% of naive CD4 clonotypes was seen across several donors.

The TCR sequence derives from a man aged 18-30 years in good health. Some clones in this sample may be carry-over from other donors' samples. The J gene is TRBJ2-3, the V gene TRBV7-9, with D possibly called TRBD1 or TRBD2 (6 bases each). Material for sequencing was naive CD8+ T cells from PBMCs. CDR3: CASSLIGGYTQYF. The CDR3 DNA sequence: TGTGCCAGCAGCTTAATCGGGGGCTATACGCAGTATTTT.